These T cell receptor beta chains were read from a single sample in a study of T-cell reconstitution after alpha-beta-depleted transplantation in children. TCRdb re-called the PCR reads with MiXCR, one entry per CDR3 protein. The repertoire includes around 300,000 distinct CDR3 sequences, roughly 7.8% of them detected once, and around 9.8% sits in the top ten. The material was peripheral blood, obtained 360 days after TCRalphabeta/CD19-depleted stem cell transplant. All receptors come from a female patient aged 2-15 years who had a stem cell transplant for Fanconi anemia, so the T cells may come from the graft donor. Each CDR3 is given with its conserved first and last residue. D genes are given only for firm matches. Clone size is not always given. Where it is, it says once, few, many or a class for expanded clones.

clone_size d_call j_call v_call cdr3_nt cdr3_aa
. . TRBJ1-3 TRBV7-9 TGTGCCAGCAGCTTACAGAACTCTGGAAACACCATATATTTT CASSLQNSGNTIYF
. TRBD1 TRBJ1-1 TRBV20-1 TGCAGTGCTAGGCACAGGGGCACTGAAGCTTTCTTT CSARHRGTEAFF
many TRBD2 TRBJ2-7 TRBV3-1 TGTGCCAGCAGCCTCGGGACTAGCGGGGCCTACGAGCAGTACTTC CASSLGTSGAYEQYF
. . TRBJ2-5 TRBV7-6 TGTGCCAGCAGCTTAGGCCAGCATCCTCAGGGGCACAACCGCGGAGACCAAGAGACCCAGTACTTC CASSLGQHPQGHNRGDQETQYF
. TRBD1 TRBJ1-6 TRBV7-8 TGTGCCAGCAGCTTAGAAGGGGGCTGGAATTCACCCCTCCACTTT CASSLEGGWNSPLHF
many . TRBJ2-7 TRBV5-1 TGCGCCAGCAGCTTGCTAGCTGTTTCCTACGAGCAGTACTTC CASSLLAVSYEQYF
. . TRBJ1-2 TRBV4-1 TGCGCCAGCAGTCCAAGATCTAAGGCCGACTATGGCTACACCTTC CASSPRSKADYGYTF
many . TRBJ1-2 TRBV29-1 TGCAGCGTTGATGACCCCGGGACTGAGGACTATGGCTACACCTTC CSVDDPGTEDYGYTF
few TRBD1 TRBJ1-5 TRBV28 TGTGCCAGCAGTTTCGGGGACAGAGTTAATCAGCCCCAGCATTTT CASSFGDRVNQPQHF
many . TRBJ1-5 TRBV9 TGTGCCAGCAGCGGAGACACCGGGCTCCAGCATTTT CASSGDTGLQHF
. . TRBJ2-5 TRBV7-2 TGTGCCAGCAGTCAGAACCTAGATACTGAGAGAAAGACCCAGTACTTC CASSQNLDTERKTQYF
many TRBD2 TRBJ2-4 TRBV20-1 TGCAGTGCATTAAGCGGGGGAGTAGCCAAAAACATTCAGTACTTC CSALSGGVAKNIQYF
many . TRBJ1-1 TRBV5-1 TGCGCCAGCAGCGGTCAGGCGGTGGGAGGTACTGAAGCTTTCTTT CASSGQAVGGTEAFF
. . TRBJ2-1 TRBV7-3 TGTGCCAGCAGCTTAACAGGGGACCCTTACAATGAGCAGTTCTTC CASSLTGDPYNEQFF
many . TRBJ2-1 TRBV4-2 TGTGCCAGCAGCCAAAACTCGAAGCAGTTCTTC CASSQNSKQFF
many . TRBJ2-3 TRBV6-5 TGTGCCAGCAGTTCCTTGAACGCTGTCTCAGATACGCAGTATTTT CASSSLNAVSDTQYF
many TRBD1 TRBJ2-7 TRBV5-1 TGCGCCAGCAGCGGTCGACAGGGGGCCTACGAGCAGTACTTC CASSGRQGAYEQYF
many . TRBJ1-1 TRBV7-9 TGTGCCAGCAGCTTGGGGTCGGGCGGCACTGAAGCTTTCTTT CASSLGSGGTEAFF
few TRBD2 TRBJ2-7 TRBV5-1 TGCGCCAGCAGCCGGGGGGTTTCTAGCGGGAGCTACGAGCAGTACTTC CASSRGVSSGSYEQYF
many TRBD1 TRBJ1-2 TRBV28 TGTGCCAGCAATCCTATTCCGTGGGGACAGGGGGCGGGCTACACCTTC CASNPIPWGQGAGYTF
many TRBD2 TRBJ2-3 TRBV5-1 TGCGCCAGCAGCTTGGGGCTAGCGGCTGGATGGGGCACAGATACGCAGTATTTT CASSLGLAAGWGTDTQYF
. . TRBJ2-7 TRBV2 TGTGCCAGCAGTGAAAGTACCCGGGGAAACGAGCAGTACTTC CASSESTRGNEQYF
. . TRBJ1-1 TRBV5-1 TGCGCCAGCGCTGAGTGGGGGGGAAACACTGAAGCTTTCTTT CASAEWGGNTEAFF
few TRBD1 TRBJ2-4 TRBV27 TGTGCCAGCAGTTTCTTTGGGACAGGAGCGGTAGCCAAAAACATTCAGTACTTC CASSFFGTGAVAKNIQYF
many TRBD1 TRBJ1-5 TRBV28 TGTGCCAGCAGTTTGAACAGGGGAGGTAATCAGCCCCAGCATTTT CASSLNRGGNQPQHF
few . TRBJ1-5 TRBV10-3 TGTGCCATCAGTCCCGGGGTAGGTAACAATCAGCCCCAGCATTTT CAISPGVGNNQPQHF
. . TRBJ1-2 TRBV12-3/TRBV12-4 TGTGCCAGCAGTTGGATGGTAGGGGAGAAAGCAGACTATGGCTACACCTTC CASSWMVGEKADYGYTF
few . TRBJ1-3 TRBV28 TGTGCCAGCAGTTTAATGGACTCTGGAAACACCATATATTTT CASSLMDSGNTIYF
. TRBD1 TRBJ2-5 TRBV11-2 TGTGCCAGCAGCCCGGGACCGGGACAGGGACAAGAGACCCAGTACTTC CASSPGPGQGQETQYF
few . TRBJ2-5 TRBV5-1 TGCGCCAGCAGTCCGGGACCTGTTGGTGGTAAGACCCAGTACTTC CASSPGPVGGKTQYF
many TRBD1 TRBJ1-3 TRBV20-1 TGCAGTGCTATACCCGGGACAGGAATTAACTCTGGAAACACCATATATTTT CSAIPGTGINSGNTIYF
many . TRBJ2-1 TRBV7-2 TGTGCCAGCAGCTTAGAAGGGGGAGCCCCCCAGCAGTTCTTC CASSLEGGAPQQFF
many . TRBJ1-1 TRBV5-1 TGCGCCAGCAGAATCGGAATGAACACTGAAGCTTTCTTT CASRIGMNTEAFF
. . TRBJ2-2 TRBV2 TGTGCCAGCAGTGAAGGGGGGTGGATCGGGGAGCTGTTTTTT CASSEGGWIGELFF
many TRBD1 TRBJ2-7 TRBV12-3/TRBV12-4 TGTGCCAGCAGTTCAACCGGGACAGGCTCCTACGAGCAGTACTTC CASSSTGTGSYEQYF
many TRBD2 TRBJ2-5 TRBV12-3/TRBV12-4 TGTGCCAGCAGTTTCGCTAGCGGGAGGGCCGGGGAGACCCAGTACTTC CASSFASGRAGETQYF
many . TRBJ2-2 TRBV6-1 TGTGCCAGCAGGTTTGGGCCCTATGGTACCGGGGAGCTGTTTTTT CASRFGPYGTGELFF
many TRBD2 TRBJ2-1 TRBV7-3 TGTGCCAGCAGCGCCACGAGCGGGGGGGGCAACAATGAGCAGTTCTTC CASSATSGGGNNEQFF
many TRBD1 TRBJ1-2 TRBV20-1 TGCAGTGCCCTGGACAGGGCTTGGGGCTACACCTTC CSALDRAWGYTF
many . TRBJ1-5 TRBV28 TGTGCCAGCCTTGGGGGTGGTGGTCAGCCCCAGCATTTT CASLGGGGQPQHF
. . TRBJ2-5 TRBV25-1 TGTGCCAGCAGTGCCCCACGCCCCGAGACCCAGTACTTC CASSAPRPETQYF